Below, 27 T cell receptor beta chains from the same sample are listed, as sequenced in a study of response to subunit inactivated influenza vaccine. Using its own MiXCR run on the RT-PCR reads, TCRdb lists one record per CDR3 protein. Among around 530,000 distinct CDR3 sequences listed, 10% to 15% were seen once. This specimen was PBMCs from blood, taken on the day of vaccination. Receptors originate from a middle-aged man who received an inactivated influenza vaccine.

This clonotype was counted at least ten times. The chain uses TRBV7-9 and TRBJ2-1; 10 nucleotides agree with TRBD2. V shed 6 bases and J 10 bases; nucleotides not matched to a gene: 15. Germline CDR1 is SEHNR and CDR2 is FQNEAQ (reference sequence). The CDR3 extends over 16 amino acids. Here the CDR3 reads CASRQLSGGSAWEQFF. CDR3 DNA sequence: TGTGCCAGCAGACAACTTAGCGGGGGGTCCGCATGGGAGCAGTTCTTC.

The chain carries TRBV5-1 and TRBJ2-5; no reliable D call. This CDR3 is built from 16 residues. The germline CDR1 and CDR2 sequences are SGHRS and YFSETQ. V lost 0 bases and J lost 1, with 13 bases in between. CDR3 sequence reads: CASSLGTVSLQETQYF. The CDR3 nucleotides read TGCGCCAGCAGCTTGGGTACAGTAAGCCTCCAAGAGACCCAGTACTTC.

The chain employs TRBV4-1 and TRBJ2-2; perhaps D is TRBD1 or TRBD2 (5 bases each). The germline V and J ends were trimmed by 3 bases and 1 base, with 12 bases remaining between them. CDR1 and CDR2 (germline): MGHRA, YSYEKL. The CDR3 is 16 amino acids. CDR3 loop: CASSHPGRKNTGELFF. The CDR3, as DNA: TGCGCCAGCAGCCATCCGGGACGGAAGAACACCGGGGAGCTGTTTTTT.

V is TRBV20-1 and J is TRBJ2-3; 11 bases are shared with TRBD2. The ends lost 6 bases at V and 3 bases at J; junction bases unmatched: 8. CDR1 DFQATT and CDR2 SNEGSKA come from the germline V gene (reference sequence). The CDR3 has 15 residues. The CDR3: CSASGTSGRTDTQYF. CDR3 sequence (DNA): TGCAGTGCCTCCGGGACTAGCGGTCGTACAGATACGCAGTATTTT.

This clonotype was seen at least ten times. The chain employs TRBV12-3 or TRBV12-4 and TRBJ2-7; 9 bases are shared with TRBD1. This CDR3 comprises 15 residues. V dropped 2 bases and J dropped 7; count of bases not matched to a gene: 9. The CDR3 DNA is TGTGCCAGCAGTTTATGGCGACAGGGGGGGATTGAGCAGTACTTC. Translated, it gives CASSLWRQGGIEQYF.

V gene TRBV5-5 combines with J gene TRBJ1-2, with a possible D match to TRBD1 (5 bases). V was cut by 4 bases and J by 3 bases, with 10 bases left in between. The germline gives CDR1 SGHKS, CDR2 YYEKEE (reference sequence). The CDR3 runs 13 residues. In DNA form, the CDR3 reads TGTGCCAGCAGCCGAGGGGAGTACTATGGCTACACCTTC. Residues: CASSRGEYYGYTF.

This clonotype was seen many times. V gene TRBV9 combines with J gene TRBJ2-5; 7 bases are shared with TRBD1. CDR1 and CDR2 from the germline V gene are SGDLS and YYNGEE. The ends lost 3 bases at V and 5 bases at J; junction bases unmatched: 7. CDR3 length: 14 amino acids. The CDR3 region is CASSETGWGETQYF. Written as DNA, the CDR3 is TGTGCCAGCAGCGAGACAGGGTGGGGGGAGACCCAGTACTTC.

The chain links TRBV28 to TRBJ1-5; the match to TRBD1 covers 8 bases. J lost 4 bases, V lost 10 bases, and 12 bases had no gene match. Germline V gene lookup returns CDR1 MDHEN and CDR2 SYDVKM. The CDR3 contains 15 residues. DNA of the CDR3: TGTGCCACCTTCCCGGGCCAGGGGGCGAATCAGCCCCAGCATTTT. Protein: CATFPGQGANQPQHF.

The V and J genes are TRBV10-3 and TRBJ2-2, with a tentative D call TRBD2 (6 bases). Germline lookup yields CDR1 ENHRY and CDR2 SYGVKD. V shed 4 bases and J shed 2 bases, with 14 bases lying between them. The CDR3 runs to 16 residues. This chain's CDR3 is CAISVGGQGNTGELFF. CDR3 bases: TGTGCCATCAGTGTAGGAGGGCAGGGAAACACCGGGGAGCTGTTTTTT.

This clonotype was recorded many times. The chain couples TRBV7-2 to TRBJ2-7; D is unresolved. CDR3 length equals 11 residues. Trimming removed 5 bases at V and 7 bases at J, with 9 bases between. CDR1 and CDR2 (germline): SGHTA, FQGNSA. Here the CDR3 reads CASSDPGEQYF. DNA for the CDR3: TGTGCCAGCAGCGACCCCGGGGAGCAGTACTTC.

The chain links TRBV15 to TRBJ1-1; weak D call: TRBD1 (6 bases). CDR3 length: 15 amino acids. Germline CDR1 is LNHNV and CDR2 is YYDKDF (reference sequence). Trimming cost V 5 bases and J 4 bases, with 17 bases left between them. DNA for the CDR3: TGTGCCACCAGCTCTCCAGGGGCATTCGTCACTGAAGCTTTCTTT. Translation gives CATSSPGAFVTEAFF.

The gene calls are TRBV9 and TRBJ2-3; 7 positions agree with TRBD2. The CDR3 consists of 15 residues. Germline V gene sequence: CDR1 SGDLS, CDR2 YYNGEE. V shed 0 bases and J 4 bases; nucleotides not matched to a gene: 5. DNA for the CDR3: TGTGCCAGCAGCGTAGTTGGGGGGGGAGCAGATACGCAGTATTTT. Its translation is CASSVVGGGADTQYF.

This clonotype showed up just a few times. The CDR3 sequence is CASSIGTSSFGEEQFF. CDR3 coding DNA: TGTGCCAGCAGCATAGGGACTAGCTCTTTTGGGGAGGAGCAGTTCTTC. This sequence joins TRBV11-1 and TRBJ2-1; TRBD2 matches at 9 bases. Germline values: CDR1 SGHAT, CDR2 FQDESV (reference sequence). This CDR3 comprises 16 residues. V gave up 5 bases and J gave up 10 bases; unmatched junction bases: 15. The full variable domain, with the rest looked up from reference TRBV11-1 and TRBJ2-1, is EAEVAQSPRYKITEKSQAVAFWCDPISGHATLYWYRQILGQGPELLVQFQDESVVDDSQLPKDRFSAERLKGVDSTLKIQPAELGDSAMYLCASSIGTSSFGEEQFFGPGTRLTVL.

This clonotype was observed a few times. The V gene is TRBV6-1, the J gene TRBJ2-5; 11 positions match TRBD2. Germline CDR1 is MNHNS and CDR2 is SASEGT. This CDR3 region has 17 residues. Trimming at V came to 6 bases and at J to 2 bases, leaving 11 bases not matched to a gene. The CDR3 loop reads CASSERPSGRLQETQYF. The CDR3 DNA reads TGTGCCAGCAGCGAGCGGCCTAGCGGGAGGTTACAAGAGACCCAGTACTTC.

This clonotype was counted only a few times. The chain employs TRBV30 and TRBJ2-1; maybe TRBD2 (7 bases). The CDR3 totals 14 residues. Trimming stripped 3 bases from V and 9 bases from J, with 18 bases between. CDR1 GTSNPN and CDR2 SVGIG come from the germline V gene (reference sequence). The CDR3 loop is CAWRRGGLGFEQFF. In nucleotides, the CDR3 is TGTGCCTGGAGGAGGGGGGGTCTAGGATTTGAGCAGTTCTTC.

This clonotype was seen a few times. V and J are TRBV4-1 and TRBJ2-2; 7 bases are a match to TRBD2. The V gene's germline CDR1 is MGHRA and CDR2 YSYEKL. V lost 1 base, J lost 7 bases, and 3 bases stayed unmatched. This CDR3 has 14 amino acids. The CDR3, as DNA: TGCGCCAGCAGCCAAGGACTAGCCGTCGGGGAGCTGTTTTTT. Encoded protein: CASSQGLAVGELFF.

The chain links TRBV20-1 to TRBJ1-5; no firm D call. The germline gives CDR1 DFQATT, CDR2 SNEGSKA (reference sequence). V lost 0 bases and J 3 bases, leaving 12 bases between the germline ends. The CDR3 runs 15 residues. The CDR3 DNA sequence: TGCAGTGCTAGAGAGAACGGAGGAATCAATCAGCCCCAGCATTTT. Translating it yields CSARENGGINQPQHF.

This clonotype occurred a few times. The rearrangement links TRBV12-3 or TRBV12-4 to TRBJ1-2, with 7 bases matching TRBD1. J gave up 7 bases and V 7 bases, and 6 bases lay outside the gene matches. CDR3 length: 12 amino acids. The CDR3 loop reads CASTTGAGGYTF. The CDR3 region has the DNA TGTGCCAGCACCACAGGGGCTGGTGGCTACACCTTC.

This clonotype was counted at least ten times. The chain employs TRBV4-1 and TRBJ1-5; D gene ambiguous. The CDR3 contains 15 residues. Germline CDR1 reads MGHRA; CDR2 reads YSYEKL. Trimming cost V 4 bases and J 2 bases, with 12 bases left between them. The CDR3 region has the DNA TGCGCCAGCAGCCGCGGACTAGTGGGCAATCAGCCCCAGCATTTT. The encoded protein is CASSRGLVGNQPQHF.

The V and J genes are TRBV7-2 and TRBJ2-1; D gene uncertain. The CDR3 runs to 15 residues. Deletions cut 4 bases from V and 0 bases from J, with 10 bases between. The V gene's germline CDR1 is SGHTA and CDR2 FQGNSA. For the CDR3, the DNA is TGTGCCAGCAGCTCTGACTTTAACTCCTACAATGAGCAGTTCTTC. Encoded protein: CASSSDFNSYNEQFF.

The chain employs TRBV29-1 and TRBJ1-2; TRBD1 matches 7 bases. CDR1 SQVTM and CDR2 ANQGSEA come from the germline V gene. The V segment lost 4 bases and the J segment 5 bases; nucleotides outside the gene matches: 16. The CDR3 is made up of 16 amino acids. Here the CDR3 reads CSVVVSDRSFPYGYTF. As DNA, the CDR3 is TGCAGCGTTGTTGTGTCGGACAGGAGCTTCCCATATGGCTACACCTTC.

This clonotype turned up a few times. The V and J genes are TRBV7-9 and TRBJ1-4, with unresolved D. Trimming removed 3 bases from V and 5 bases from J, with 10 bases in between. CDR3 size: 14 residues. CDR1 and CDR2 from the germline V gene are SEHNR and FQNEAQ (reference sequence). DNA for the CDR3: TGTGCCAGCAGCTTCGTGTCAAGGAATGAAAAACTGTTTTTT. Protein: CASSFVSRNEKLFF.

V is TRBV7-2 and J is TRBJ2-7; D call uncertain. The length of the CDR3 is 14 residues. Per the germline V gene, CDR1 is SGHTA and CDR2 is FQGNSA. V was cut by 7 bases and J by 6 bases, with 19 bases left in between. The CDR3 DNA follows: TGTGCCAGCAACGTACGGCAGGCCCCATCCGAGCAGTACTTC. It translates to CASNVRQAPSEQYF.

This clonotype was recorded a few times. The J gene is TRBJ2-1, the V gene TRBV24-1, with 9 bases matching TRBD2. The CDR3 covers 16 residues. Unmatched junction bases numbered 4, after V lost 5 bases and J lost 0 bases. CDR1 and CDR2 from the germline V gene are KGHDR and SFDVKD. In DNA, the CDR3 is TGTGCCACCAGTGCAGCGGGAGGCCTCTCCTACAATGAGCAGTTCTTC. It codes for CATSAAGGLSYNEQFF.

The rearrangement links TRBV5-5 to TRBJ2-7, with TRBD2 identical over 7 bases. The CDR3 sequence is 16 residues long. J was trimmed by 3 bases and V by 2 bases; bases with no gene match: 11. Germline lookup yields CDR1 SGHKS and CDR2 YYEKEE (reference sequence). The CDR3 sequence: CASSLTPAGEFYEQYF. CDR3 DNA sequence: TGTGCCAGCAGCTTAACCCCGGCGGGGGAGTTCTACGAGCAGTACTTC.

This chain joins TRBV20-1 and TRBJ2-7, with 7 positions matching TRBD2. CDR3 length: 14 residues. Germline V CDR1 and CDR2: DFQATT, SNEGSKA (reference sequence). J was trimmed by 0 bases and V by 1 base; bases with no gene match: 3. The CDR3 nucleotides read TGCAGTGCTAGAGCCAGCGGGGTCTCCTACGAGCAGTACTTC. This translates into CSARASGVSYEQYF.

This clonotype came up many times. The chain links TRBV10-3 to TRBJ1-1, with TRBD1 identical over 7 bases. The CDR3 sequence is 15 residues long. Losses at the gene ends were 2 bases for V and 3 bases for J; bases not matched to a gene: 6. Germline CDR1 is ENHRY and CDR2 is SYGVKD. CDR3 residues: CAISETGEEYTEAFF. DNA of the CDR3: TGTGCCATCAGTGAGACAGGGGAGGAGTACACTGAAGCTTTCTTT.